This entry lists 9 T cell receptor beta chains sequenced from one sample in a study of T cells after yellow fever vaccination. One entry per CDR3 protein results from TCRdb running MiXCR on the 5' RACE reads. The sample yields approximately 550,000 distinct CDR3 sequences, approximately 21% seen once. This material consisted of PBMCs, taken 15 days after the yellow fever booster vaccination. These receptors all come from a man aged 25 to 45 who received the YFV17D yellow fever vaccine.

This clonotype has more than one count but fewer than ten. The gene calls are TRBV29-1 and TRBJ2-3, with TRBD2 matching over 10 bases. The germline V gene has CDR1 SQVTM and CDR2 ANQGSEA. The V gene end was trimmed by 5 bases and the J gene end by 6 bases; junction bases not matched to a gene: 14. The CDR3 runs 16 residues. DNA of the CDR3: TGCAGCGTTCCGGTGGGTTTAGCGGGAGGAGCCGATACGCAGTATTTT. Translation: CSVPVGLAGGADTQYF.

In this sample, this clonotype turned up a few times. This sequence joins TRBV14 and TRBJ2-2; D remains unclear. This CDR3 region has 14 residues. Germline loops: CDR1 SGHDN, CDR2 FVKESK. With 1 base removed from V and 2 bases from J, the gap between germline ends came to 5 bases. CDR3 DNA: TGTGCCAGCAGCCAAGTATACAACACCGGGGAGCTGTTTTTT. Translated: CASSQVYNTGELFF.

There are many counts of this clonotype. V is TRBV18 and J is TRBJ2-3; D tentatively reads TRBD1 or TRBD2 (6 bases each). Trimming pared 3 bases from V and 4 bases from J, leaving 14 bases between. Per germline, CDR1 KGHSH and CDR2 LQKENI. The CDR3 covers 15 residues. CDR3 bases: TGTGCCAGCTCACCTCAACAGGGAGGCTCAGATACGCAGTATTTT. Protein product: CASSPQQGGSDTQYF. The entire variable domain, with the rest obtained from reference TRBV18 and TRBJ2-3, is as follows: NAGVMQNPRHLVRRRGQEARLRCSPMKGHSHVYWYRQLPEEGLKFMVYLQKENIIDESGMPKERFSAEFPKEGPSILRIQQVVRGDSAAYFCASSPQQGGSDTQYFGPGTRLTVL.

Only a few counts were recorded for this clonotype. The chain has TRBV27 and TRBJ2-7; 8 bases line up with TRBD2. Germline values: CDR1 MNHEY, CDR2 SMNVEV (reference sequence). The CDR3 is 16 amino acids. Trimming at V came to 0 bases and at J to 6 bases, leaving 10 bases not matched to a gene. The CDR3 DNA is TGTGCCAGCAGTTTATCGGGGTCCGGGAGGGCCGTCGAGCAGTACTTC. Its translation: CASSLSGSGRAVEQYF.

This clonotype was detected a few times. The CDR3 here is CASSIRGYTEAFF. The CDR3 DNA is TGTGCCAGCAGTATACGGGGTTACACTGAAGCTTTCTTT. V and J are TRBV12-3 or TRBV12-4 and TRBJ1-1; no clear D. The V gene lost 5 bases and the J gene lost 3 bases, with 10 bases spanning the gap. CDR3 length: 13 amino acids.

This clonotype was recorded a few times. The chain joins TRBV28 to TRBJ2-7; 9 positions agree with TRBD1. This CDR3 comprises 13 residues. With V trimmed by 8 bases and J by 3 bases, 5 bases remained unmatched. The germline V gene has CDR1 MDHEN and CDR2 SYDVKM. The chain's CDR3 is CASETGQGYEQYF. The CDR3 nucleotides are TGTGCCAGCGAGACGGGACAGGGCTACGAGCAGTACTTC.

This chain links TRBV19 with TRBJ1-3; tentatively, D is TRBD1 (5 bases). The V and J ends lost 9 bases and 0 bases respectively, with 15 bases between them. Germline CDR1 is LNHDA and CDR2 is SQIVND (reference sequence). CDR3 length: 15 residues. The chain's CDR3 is CASSGGGSSGNTIYF. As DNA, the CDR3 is TGTGCCAGCTCTGGGGGAGGAAGCTCTGGAAACACCATATATTTT.

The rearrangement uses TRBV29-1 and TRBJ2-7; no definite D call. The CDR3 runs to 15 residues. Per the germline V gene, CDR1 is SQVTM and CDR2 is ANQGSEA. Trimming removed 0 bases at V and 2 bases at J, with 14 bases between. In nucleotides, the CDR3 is TGCAGCGTTGAAGATCGTGGGATTTTCCCCTACGAGCAGTACTTC. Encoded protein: CSVEDRGIFPYEQYF.

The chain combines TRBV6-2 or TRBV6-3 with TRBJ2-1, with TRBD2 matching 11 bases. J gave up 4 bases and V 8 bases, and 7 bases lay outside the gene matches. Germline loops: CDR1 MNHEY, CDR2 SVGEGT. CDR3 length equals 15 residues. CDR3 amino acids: CASCTSGRGYNEQFF. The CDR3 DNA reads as TGTGCCAGCTGTACTAGCGGGAGAGGTTACAATGAGCAGTTCTTC.